These 11 T cell receptor beta chains were sequenced from one sample in a study of blood T cell repertoires in COVID-19. Repertoires were generated with immunoSEQ multiplex PCR, while TCRdb's copy carries only in-frame clones and drops some. The data hold over 300,000 clones, with around 87% observed a single time. The specimen was PBMCs or T cells enriched from blood (not recorded which). The receptors come from a woman younger than 45 with acute COVID-19.

This chain joins TRBV4-1 and TRBJ1-1; TRBD1 matches at 8 bases. Germline CDR1 is MGHRA and CDR2 is YSYEKL. This CDR3 is 15 amino acids long. With 0 bases clipped from V and 4 bases from J, the junction kept 4 bases outside the gene matches. CDR3 in amino acids: CASSQDQGAGTEAFF. The DNA of the CDR3 is TGCGCCAGCAGCCAAGATCAGGGGGCGGGCACTGAAGCTTTCTTT.

The chain uses TRBV2 and TRBJ2-4; 9 bases are a match to TRBD2. The CDR3 contains 18 residues. V trimming: 3 bases; J trimming: 8 bases; junction bases outside the gene matches: 17. The germline CDR1 and CDR2 sequences are SNHLY and FYNNEI. The CDR3 DNA sequence: TGTGCCAGCAGTGAGAGTCCGGGACTAGCAATCGGTGTGGACATTCAGTACTTC. Its protein product is CASSESPGLAIGVDIQYF. Variable domain in full (rest from reference TRBV2 and TRBJ2-4): EPEVTQTPSHQVTQMGQEVILRCVPISNHLYFYWYRQILGQKVEFLVSFYNNEISEKSEIFDDQFSVERPDGSNFTLKIRSTKLEDSAMYFCASSESPGLAIGVDIQYFGAGTRLSVL.

This chain uses TRBV6-5 with TRBJ1-1, with a weak D call TRBD1 (6 bases). The CDR3 is made up of 13 amino acids. Germline values: CDR1 MNHEY, CDR2 SVGAGI. Trimming shortened V by 6 bases and J by 4 bases, and 12 bases separated the two germline ends. The DNA for the CDR3 is TGTGCCAGCAGGGCGGGGGCGCGCACTGAAGCTTTCTTT. Its translation: CASRAGARTEAFF.

In this sample, this clone turned up once. The rearrangement uses TRBV5-1 and TRBJ2-7, with D uncertain. This CDR3 spans 14 amino acids. V was trimmed by 1 base and J by 4 bases, leaving 12 bases between them. Germline lookup yields CDR1 SGHRS and CDR2 YFSETQ. In DNA, the CDR3 is TGCGCCAGCAGCTTGTCCGCAGGCCAGTACGAGCAGTACTTC. Translation: CASSLSAGQYEQYF.

The gene calls are TRBV12-3 or TRBV12-4 and TRBJ2-7, with 7 bases that match TRBD2. J gave up 1 base and V 8 bases, and 5 bases lay outside the gene matches. The CDR3 loop spans 13 amino acids. As DNA, the CDR3 is TGTGCCAGCTGCCGGGGGGTGTCCTACGAGCAGTACTTC. Its translation is CASCRGVSYEQYF.

The DNA of the CDR3 is TGCGCCAGCATCGAAGGAGACAGGGGAGACACTGAAGCTTTCTTT. It yields the protein CASIEGDRGDTEAFF. The genes are TRBV5-1 and TRBJ1-1; 8 nucleotides align to TRBD1. This CDR3 contains 15 residues. J gave up 3 bases and V 6 bases, and 10 bases lay outside the gene matches. The germline V gene has CDR1 SGHRS and CDR2 YFSETQ.

V gene TRBV19 combines with J gene TRBJ1-5; 9 positions match TRBD1. J gave up 6 bases and V 6 bases, and 12 bases lay outside the gene matches. The CDR3 sequence is 16 residues long. Germline CDR1 and CDR2: LNHDA and SQIVND (reference sequence). This CDR3 is CASRVPGTGRGQPQHF. CDR3 nucleotide sequence: TGTGCCAGTAGAGTACCGGGGACAGGGAGAGGTCAGCCCCAGCATTTT.

This clone was seen a single time. The rearrangement links TRBV28 to TRBJ2-2, with 8 bases matching TRBD2. With 3 bases clipped from V and 2 bases from J, the junction kept 2 bases outside the gene matches. CDR3 length: 15 amino acids. CDR1 is MDHEN and CDR2 is SYDVKM in the germline V gene. CDR3 sequence (DNA): TGTGCCAGCAGTTTCGCGGGGGGAAACACCGGGGAGCTGTTTTTT. It specifies CASSFAGGNTGELFF.

The chain carries TRBV15 and TRBJ1-4; the match to TRBD1 covers 7 bases. The CDR3 covers 16 residues. V gave up 1 base and J gave up 7 bases; unmatched junction bases: 9. Germline CDR1 LNHNV, CDR2 YYDKDF (reference sequence). CDR3 in amino acids: CATSRARDSGFEKLFF. In DNA form, the CDR3 reads TGTGCCACCAGCAGAGCCCGGGACAGCGGTTTTGAAAAACTGTTTTTT.

The chain uses TRBV2 and TRBJ2-1, with TRBD2 identical over 9 bases. V lost 4 bases to trimming and J lost 4 bases; unmatched junction nucleotides: 5. The V gene's germline CDR1 is SNHLY and CDR2 FYNNEI. This CDR3 is 15 amino acids long. The CDR3 bases are TGTGCCAGCAGTGGGACTAGCGAGGGTTACAATGAGCAGTTCTTC. It codes for CASSGTSEGYNEQFF.

This clone was recorded a few times. V gene TRBV5-6 combines with J gene TRBJ1-5; 10 nucleotides align to TRBD1. The CDR3 sequence is 14 residues long. V dropped 3 bases and J dropped 5; count of bases not matched to a gene: 2. CDR1 is SGHDT, CDR2 YYEEEE, per germline. The CDR3: CASSWGTGDQPQHF. The CDR3 DNA reads as TGTGCCAGCAGCTGGGGGACAGGGGATCAGCCCCAGCATTTT.